The sequence of this T cell receptor (beta chain) was determined in a study of cytotoxic CD8 clonotypes in ibrutinib-treated CLL (dated by TCRdb to about 2021). Study-level background: In this cohort, some 14 patients were treatment-naive and roughly 10 were relapsed/refractory, while around 18 had unmutated IGHV. Samples averaged roughly 260,000 productive templates and tens of thousands of productive rearrangements. Of the approximately 86 people in the trial, approximately 24 had longitudinal samples available. Cryopreserved peripheral blood mononuclear cells were collected before treatment, at response, and at either disease progression or sustained remission. Partial responses were observed in about 24 patients and complete responses in 2; after a median follow-up of around 68 months, remission was maintained in approximately 14 patients and progression was observed in roughly twelve. The response samples were drawn at a median of approximately twelve months into treatment, with a range of roughly 6 to 36 months. The full study reports these points: Public clonotypes were rare and either contracted or stayed stable during treatment, and the rise in clonality at ibrutinib response reflected the expansion of private clonotypes. Sampling times were not matched between sustained-remission and progressing patients, and lymph node repertoires were not studied. Baseline clonality exceeded that of age-matched healthy donors and correlated strongly with circulating CD8+ T-cell counts. An increase in clonality was observed at ibrutinib response, with clonality remaining stable during sustained remission and falling back toward baseline at progression.

The germline V gene yields MGHDK for CDR1 and SYGVNS for CDR2. The CDR3 runs 17 residues from the cysteine to the phenylalanine. The retained sequence is limited to the CDR3, 51 bases, with the frame set at the first base. Germline trimming: 0 bases from V, 2 bases from J; junction bases outside gene matches: 7. On this clone itself: Its binding antigen is unknown. Per-base qualities were not stored, and no clone one base away is much larger.

For TCR beta library preparation, roughly 2 micrograms of genomic DNA was extracted from cryopreserved PBMCs. Longitudinal blood samples from CLL patients on ibrutinib monotherapy underwent high-throughput TCR beta sequencing. The patients were enrolled in a single-center, open-label phase 2 trial of ibrutinib monotherapy. Each clonotype received, on average, around 10x coverage in deep resolution sequencing performed on a MiSeq, where the target depth lay between 1 in 1 million and 1 in 200,000 T cells. The immunoSEQ hsTCRB Kit was used to generate TCR beta libraries. The authors processed their data as follows. Data were analyzed with ImmunoSEQ Data Assistant and ImmunoSEQ Analyzer, with V, D and J genes assigned per IMGT definitions. Clonality was computed as one minus normalized Shannon entropy of productive rearrangement frequencies, ranging from 0 to 1. Only overrepresented clonotypes making up at least 0.05% of the repertoire of each patient were included in the public clonotype analysis. Repertoires from thirteen age-matched healthy donors in immuneACCESS were used as clonality controls. TCRdb limited this immuneACCESS table to in-frame rearrangements with V and J called. A share of clones is missing; checked studies link under half to unresolved V genes, and the rest is unexplained. D and trimming come from the DNA, and the V and J calls and clone size come from that table. The sample profile shows hundreds of thousands of clones; almost 80% of them were found once. The ten largest clonotypes hold under 8.5% of the sample.

The input for sequencing was PBMCs, taken before ibrutinib treatment. The rearranged segments are TRBV25-1 and TRBJ2-1, with 7 middle bases fitting TRBD2. The clonotype was recovered from a human donor with chronic lymphocytic leukemia. The nucleotide sequence reads TGTGCCAGCAGTGAATATCCGCGGGAGTCCCCCTACAATGAGCAGTTCTTC. This codes for CASSEYPRESPYNEQFF.